These 6 T cell receptor beta chains were sequenced from one sample in a study of blood T cell repertoires in COVID-19. The table came from immunoSEQ multiplex PCR; TCRdb's copy has only in-frame clones and leaves some out. The top ten clones hold under 35% of a sample with 75,000 to 95,000 clones, 82% of them seen once. The sample taken for sequencing was peripheral blood. These receptors were collected from a human donor in a cohort sampled during active COVID-19.

V usage is TRBV6-5 and J usage is TRBJ1-5; TRBD1 agrees at 9 bases. This CDR3 comprises 15 residues. CDR1 and CDR2 from the germline V gene are MNHEY and SVGAGI. J was trimmed by 1 base and V by 6 bases; bases with no gene match: 4. For the CDR3, the DNA is TGTGCCAGCAGAGCGACAGGGGGAAGCAATCAGCCCCAGCATTTT. As protein: CASRATGGSNQPQHF.

This clone was found once. CDR3 nucleotides: TGTGCCAGCAGCGTAAGTTCGGGACAAATACAAGAGACCCAGTACTTC. Encoded protein: CASSVSSGQIQETQYF. The chain employs TRBV7-6 and TRBJ2-5; D may be TRBD1 (6 bases). This CDR3 contains 16 residues. Between the trimmed V and J ends, which lost 5 bases and 2 bases, there was a span of 18 bases. Looked up from germline, CDR1 is SGHVS and CDR2 is FNYEAQ.

The chain uses TRBV3-1 (or the pseudogene TRBV3-2) and TRBJ1-1, with D possibly TRBD1 on 5 matching bases. The CDR3 has 12 residues. The germline gives CDR1 LGHDT, CDR2 YNNKEL (reference sequence). The V gene lost 8 bases and the J gene lost 7 bases, with 14 bases spanning the gap. CDR3 in amino acids: CASRPFGGEAFF. CDR3 in DNA: TGTGCCAGCCGCCCCTTCGGGGGTGAAGCTTTCTTT.

J is TRBJ2-1 and V is TRBV19; 7 bases match TRBD1. Germline V gene lookup returns CDR1 LNHDA and CDR2 SQIVND (reference sequence). The CDR3 sequence is 14 residues long. The junction had 4 bases not matched to a gene; V was cut back by 5 bases and J by 3 bases. DNA for the CDR3: TGTGCCAGTAGTCGGGACAGTCTCTACAATGAGCAGTTCTTC. This translates into CASSRDSLYNEQFF.

The chain combines TRBV15 with TRBJ1-5; D is uncertain. Germline V gene lookup returns CDR1 LNHNV and CDR2 YYDKDF (reference sequence). V was trimmed by 0 bases and J by 3 bases, leaving 9 bases between them. The CDR3 is 15 residues long. CDR3: CATSRDLAVNQPQHF. Written as DNA, the CDR3 is TGTGCCACCAGCAGAGATTTGGCAGTCAATCAGCCCCAGCATTTT.

The chain has TRBV9 and TRBJ2-3, with D possibly TRBD1 on 6 matching bases. Germline-derived CDR1 and CDR2 are SGDLS and YYNGEE. The CDR3 has 17 residues. Trimming stripped 1 base from V and 4 bases from J, with 19 bases between. The CDR3 DNA follows: TGTGCCAGCAGCGTACAACACAGGGCCGGGTCCCCAGATACGCAGTATTTT. Amino acid sequence: CASSVQHRAGSPDTQYF.